This T cell receptor (beta chain) was documented in a study of glioma-infiltrating T cells. Whole-study findings and limits: Gliomas, especially low-grade, showed above-expected tissue-blood divergence; non-neoplastic patients showed below. Only very few CDR3 sequences appeared in both tissue and blood.

This clonotype was seen at least ten times. Its antigen is still unknown. Germline loops: CDR1 KGHSH, CDR2 LQKENI. Losses at the gene ends were 3 bases for V and 7 bases for J; bases not matched to a gene: 4. The CDR3 is 13 amino acids. TCR alpha and beta CDR3 regions were amplified from RNA using iRepertoire nested multiplex PCR. TCRdb called the multiplex PCR reads again in MiXCR, with one record for every CDR3 protein. The table has about 180,000 distinct CDR3 sequences, more than 35% seen once. The V gene is TRBV18, the J gene TRBJ2-7; 9 bases are shared with TRBD2. The source material was glioma tissue, nonneoplastic brain tissue, or PBMCs (not recorded which). This clonotype was sampled from a human donor with low-grade glioma or glioblastoma, undergoing nonglioma brain surgery, or in good health (not recorded which). In DNA, the CDR3 is TGTGCCAGCTCACCTAGCGGGAGTCGAGAGCAGTACTTC. Its translation: CASSPSGSREQYF.